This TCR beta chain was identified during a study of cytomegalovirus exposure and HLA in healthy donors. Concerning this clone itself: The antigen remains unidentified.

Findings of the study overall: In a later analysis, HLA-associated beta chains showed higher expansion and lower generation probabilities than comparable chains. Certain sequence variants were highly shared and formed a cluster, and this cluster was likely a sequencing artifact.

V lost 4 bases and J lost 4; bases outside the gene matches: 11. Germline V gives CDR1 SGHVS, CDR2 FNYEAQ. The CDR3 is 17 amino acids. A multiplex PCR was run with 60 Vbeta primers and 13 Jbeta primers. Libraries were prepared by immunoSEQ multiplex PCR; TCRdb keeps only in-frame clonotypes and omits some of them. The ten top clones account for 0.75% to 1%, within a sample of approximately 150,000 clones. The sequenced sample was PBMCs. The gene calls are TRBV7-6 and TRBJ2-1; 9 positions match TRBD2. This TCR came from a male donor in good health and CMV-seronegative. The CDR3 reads CASSSTTQRGVYNEQFF. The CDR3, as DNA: TGTGCCAGCAGCTCCACCACCCAGCGGGGGGTTTACAATGAGCAGTTCTTC. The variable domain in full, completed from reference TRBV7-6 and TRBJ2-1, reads GAGVSQSPRYKVTKRGQDVALRCDPISGHVSLYWYRQALGQGPEFLTYFNYEAQQDKSGLPNDRFSAERPEGSISTLTIQRTEQRDSAMYRCASSSTTQRGVYNEQFFGPGTRLTVL.